Reported below is one T cell receptor beta chain. Its cognate antigen is unknown. The germline V gene encodes CDR1 SGHNT and CDR2 YYREEE (reference sequence). The ends were cut back, 2 bases at V and 0 bases at J, with 9 bases in the middle. CDR3 length: 14 amino acids. These data originate in a study of vaccination and CD4 T cells after COVID-19. The treatment here: roughly nine-day PBMC culture with coronavirus spike peptide pools or control peptides (ViraFEST assay). Cultured CD4+ T cell DNA underwent sequencing with the Oncomine TCR Beta short-read assay. Using its own MiXCR run on the PCR reads, TCRdb lists one record per CDR3 protein. The sample has a few thousand distinct CDR3 sequences, approximately 20% seen once.

The sequence was collected from a human donor who had recovered from COVID-19. The gene calls are TRBV5-4 and TRBJ2-7; the D gene could be TRBD1 or TRBD2 (5 bases each). The sample comprised CD4+ T cells from blood, cultured in vitro. CDR3 region: CASSFQGTSYEQYF. For the CDR3, the DNA is TGTGCCAGCAGCTTTCAAGGGACCTCCTACGAGCAGTACTTC.